Below, 21 T cell receptor beta chains from the same sample are listed, as sequenced in a study of blood T cell repertoires in COVID-19. Repertoires were generated with immunoSEQ multiplex PCR, while TCRdb's copy carries only in-frame clones and drops some. Of fewer than 300,000 clones listed, 88% are singletons. The material sequenced was peripheral blood. These receptors all stem from a woman in her twenties or thirties with acute or convalescent COVID-19.

This clone has a handful of counts. This chain links TRBV4-3 with TRBJ1-6; tentatively, D is TRBD1 (6 bases). The CDR3 has 14 residues. Trimming shortened V by 1 base and J by 11 bases, and 12 bases separated the two germline ends. The germline gives CDR1 LGHNA, CDR2 YSLEER. CDR3 in DNA: TGCGCCAGCAGCCAAGTGAGGGGGTATCCACCCCTCCACTTT. Its translation is CASSQVRGYPPLHF.

V is TRBV6-5 and J is TRBJ1-2; D might be TRBD1 (5 bases). This CDR3 contains 13 residues. Between the trimmed V and J ends, which lost 0 bases and 8 bases, there was a span of 10 bases. Germline CDR1 and CDR2: MNHEY and SVGAGI. The CDR3 is CASSYSGLGGYTF. DNA for the CDR3: TGTGCCAGCAGTTACTCGGGGCTGGGGGGCTACACCTTC.

The chain is built from TRBV5-6 and TRBJ2-7; a weak D match, TRBD2 (5 bases). The CDR3 is 16 residues long. CDR1 is SGHDT, CDR2 YYEEEE, per germline. Between the trimmed V and J ends, which lost 4 bases and 3 bases, there was a span of 20 bases. CDR3: CASSLGGRVLLYEQYF. The CDR3 DNA follows: TGTGCCAGCAGCCTGGGTGGGCGGGTTTTGCTCTACGAGCAGTACTTC.

V gene TRBV21-1 combines with J gene TRBJ2-7; TRBD1 reflects the table's D call only, with no check against the DNA. TRBV21-1 is annotated as a pseudogene. This CDR3 is 20 amino acids long. The CDR3: CASSKAFRWQGAFHGYEQYF. The CDR3 DNA reads as TGTGCCAGCAGCAAAGCGTTCCGGTGGCAGGGGGCCTTCCACGGATACGAGCAGTACTTC.

The J gene is TRBJ1-4, the V gene TRBV18; D unclear. The CDR3 totals 14 residues. CDR1 is KGHSH and CDR2 is LQKENI in the germline V gene. V was shortened by 2 bases and J by 2 bases, with 6 bases between the two germline ends. Here the CDR3 DNA reads TGTGCCAGCTCACCAGAGAGGACTAATGAAAAACTGTTTTTT. This sequence encodes CASSPERTNEKLFF.

The V call is TRBV7-2, the J call TRBJ2-1; D is uncertain. The CDR3 covers 16 residues. The germline CDR1 and CDR2 sequences are SGHTA and FQGNSA. Trimming stripped 1 base from V and 0 bases from J, with 10 bases between. The CDR3 bases are TGTGCCAGCAGCTTAGATGGTGGCCGCTCCTACAATGAGCAGTTCTTC. Translating gives CASSLDGGRSYNEQFF. Combining the CDR3 with reference TRBV7-2 and TRBJ2-1 gives the whole variable domain GAGVSQSPSNKVTEKGKDVELRCDPISGHTALYWYRQSLGQGLEFLIYFQGNSAPDKSGLPSDRFSAERTGGSVSTLTIQRTQQEDSAVYLCASSLDGGRSYNEQFFGPGTRLTVL.

This chain links TRBV2 with TRBJ2-5; TRBD1 aligns across 8 bases. Germline CDR1 and CDR2: SNHLY and FYNNEI. Germline trimming cut 1 base from V and 6 bases from J; bases unmatched to any gene: 10. This CDR3 region has 16 residues. CDR3 protein: CASSEGAGRGPQTQYF. The DNA for the CDR3 is TGTGCCAGCAGTGAAGGGGCTGGCAGGGGGCCACAGACCCAGTACTTC.

This clone is a singleton in its sample. The chain combines TRBV11-2 with TRBJ2-5; TRBD1 matches at 9 bases. J lost 5 bases, V lost 1 base, and 14 bases had no gene match. Looked up from germline, CDR1 is SGHAT and CDR2 is FQNNGV. The CDR3 is 18 amino acids. This chain's CDR3 is CASSLGLKETGGRETQYF. CDR3 sequence (DNA): TGTGCCAGCAGCTTAGGATTAAAAGAGACAGGGGGACGGGAGACCCAGTACTTC.

The chain couples TRBV6-2 or TRBV6-3 to TRBJ2-3, with 7 nucleotides matching TRBD1. The CDR3 is 13 amino acids. CDR1 is MNHEY, CDR2 SVGEGT, per germline. Trimming at V came to 5 bases and at J to 3 bases, leaving 2 bases not matched to a gene. Written as DNA, the CDR3 is TGTGCCAGCAGTAGACAGGGAACAGATACGCAGTATTTT. Its translation: CASSRQGTDTQYF.

The chain joins TRBV30 to TRBJ2-1; 8 nucleotides agree with TRBD2. The CDR3 loop spans 16 amino acids. V was pared by 0 bases and J by 5 bases, with 9 bases of the junction left unmatched. In germline, CDR1 is GTSNPN, CDR2 SVGIG (reference sequence). As DNA, the CDR3 is TGTGCCTGGAGTGTACTCGGGACTAGGATCGACAATGAGCAGTTCTTC. This sequence encodes CAWSVLGTRIDNEQFF. Based on the CDR3 plus reference TRBV30 and TRBJ2-1, the full variable domain is SQTIHQWPATLVQPVGSPLSLECTVEGTSNPNLYWYRQAAGRGLQLLFYSVGIGQISSEVPQNLSASRPQDRQFILSSKKLLLSDSGFYLCAWSVLGTRIDNEQFFGPGTRLTVL.

The chain carries TRBV15 and TRBJ2-1; 9 bases match TRBD2. This CDR3 comprises 16 residues. V lost 1 base to trimming and J lost 5 bases; unmatched junction nucleotides: 6. The germline CDR1 and CDR2 sequences are LNHNV and YYDKDF (reference sequence). The CDR3: CATSRGTSVVDNEQFF. CDR3 in DNA: TGTGCCACCAGCAGAGGGACTAGCGTAGTAGACAATGAGCAGTTCTTC. Together with reference TRBV15 and TRBJ2-1, the CDR3 gives the full variable domain: DAMVIQNPRYQVTQFGKPVTLSCSQTLNHNVMYWYQQKSSQAPKLLFHYYDKDFNNEADTPDNFQSRRPNTSFCFLDIRSPGLGDTAMYLCATSRGTSVVDNEQFFGPGTRLTVL.

This clone was counted once. The chain is built from TRBV7-8 and TRBJ2-3, with 8 nucleotides matching TRBD2. Germline lookup yields CDR1 SGHVS and CDR2 FQNEAQ. The CDR3 loop spans 15 amino acids. V shed 0 bases, J shed 4 bases, and the junction held 3 bases outside the gene matches. CDR3 sequence reads: CASSLASGNPDTQYF. CDR3 nucleotides: TGTGCCAGCAGCTTAGCTAGCGGGAACCCAGATACGCAGTATTTT.

The rearrangement uses TRBV5-8 and TRBJ2-1, with D possibly TRBD2 on 6 matching bases. V was clipped by 4 bases and J by 3 bases, with 17 bases between them. CDR3 size: 16 residues. Germline V gene lookup returns CDR1 SGHTS and CDR2 YDEGEE. In nucleotides, the CDR3 is TGTGCCAGCAGCAAAGGGACTCGAGCTTTCTACAATGAGCAGTTCTTC. It yields the protein CASSKGTRAFYNEQFF.

J is TRBJ1-2 and V is TRBV6-6, with a weak D call TRBD1 (5 bases). This CDR3 comprises 14 residues. Germline V gene sequence: CDR1 MNHNY, CDR2 SVGAGI (reference sequence). Trimming took 2 bases from V and 2 from J, leaving 9 bases between them. CDR3 loop: CASSYRQGNYGYTF. The CDR3 nucleotides read TGTGCCAGCAGTTACCGGCAGGGAAACTATGGCTACACCTTC.

The chain couples TRBV5-6 to TRBJ1-1, with a tentative D call TRBD1 (6 bases). The CDR3 loop spans 13 amino acids. V lost 3 bases, J lost 4 bases, and 10 bases lay in between. Per germline, CDR1 SGHDT and CDR2 YYEEEE. CDR3 in DNA: TGTGCCAGCAGCTACACAGGGCCCACTGAAGCTTTCTTT. It encodes CASSYTGPTEAFF.

J is TRBJ2-3 and V is TRBV5-1, with D tentatively TRBD1 (6 bases). The germline V gene has CDR1 SGHRS and CDR2 YFSETQ. V lost 0 bases, J lost 2 bases, and 7 bases lay in between. The CDR3 sequence is 14 residues long. The chain's CDR3 is CASSLGQDTDTQYF. The CDR3 coding sequence is TGCGCCAGCAGCTTGGGACAGGACACAGATACGCAGTATTTT.

The chain couples TRBV10-3 to TRBJ2-3; 11 nucleotides match TRBD2. The junction had 11 bases not matched to a gene; V was cut back by 8 bases and J by 4 bases. CDR1 is ENHRY, CDR2 SYGVKD, per germline. The CDR3 runs to 16 residues. This CDR3 is CAISALAGEVADTQYF. The CDR3 region has the DNA TGTGCCATCTCGGCACTAGCGGGAGAGGTTGCAGATACGCAGTATTTT.

In this sample, this clone turned up once. The genes are TRBV6-5 and TRBJ1-5; 12 bases match TRBD1. CDR3 size: 16 residues. The V and J ends lost 0 bases and 6 bases, in that order; junction bases with no gene match: 3. The germline V gene encodes CDR1 MNHEY and CDR2 SVGAGI. The CDR3 loop is CASSYSGTGGSQPQHF. As DNA, the CDR3 is TGTGCCAGCAGTTACTCGGGGACAGGGGGCAGTCAGCCCCAGCATTTT.

The rearrangement uses TRBV5-1 and TRBJ2-7, with D tentatively TRBD1 (6 bases). V dropped 4 bases and J dropped 0 bases, with 14 bases sitting between them. The length of the CDR3 is 15 residues. In germline, CDR1 is SGHRS, CDR2 YFSETQ. The CDR3 protein is CASSTYRVYSYEQYF. The CDR3 coding sequence is TGCGCCAGCAGCACATACAGGGTTTACTCCTACGAGCAGTACTTC.

J is TRBJ2-1 and V is TRBV11-2; TRBD2 matches 7 bases. Germline trimming cut 2 bases from V and 7 bases from J; bases unmatched to any gene: 20. CDR3 length equals 19 residues. Germline values: CDR1 SGHAT, CDR2 FQNNGV. The CDR3: CASSLKTAGGGSRWNEQFF. CDR3 DNA sequence: TGTGCCAGCAGCTTAAAGACAGCGGGCGGCGGGAGTCGATGGAATGAGCAGTTCTTC.

The V gene is TRBV24-1, the J gene TRBJ1-2; 8 bases agree with TRBD1. CDR3 size: 15 residues. Germline V gives CDR1 KGHDR, CDR2 SFDVKD. With V trimmed by 4 bases and J by 2 bases, 5 bases remained unmatched. The CDR3 region is CATSDRGQGNYGYTF. The CDR3 DNA follows: TGTGCCACCAGTGACCGAGGACAGGGAAACTATGGCTACACCTTC.